The present T cell receptor (beta chain) was sequenced within a study of CD8 T cell repertoires and HIV-1 epitope variants. About the study: Controls were a CMV, EBV and flu peptide pool, Ebola AY9 negative control, and no-peptide well.

Study-wide results and limits: The TAALDMSHF plasma variant had no responses, unlike KF9 (roughly 5 clonotypes) and HW9 (one).

Repertoires were generated with immunoSEQ multiplex PCR, while TCRdb's copy carries only in-frame clones and drops some. The repertoire consists of over 90,000 clones, with around 67% occurring once and the leading ten covering 25% to 30%. The germline V gene has CDR1 MDHEN and CDR2 SYDVKM. The CDR3 totals 15 residues. About this clone: The target antigen is unknown.

Sample: uncultured baseline CD8+ T cells from peripheral blood mononuclear cells (PBMCs). The chain couples TRBV28 to TRBJ2-5, with D maybe TRBD2 (5 bases). The better agreement between TRBJ2-7 and the DNA end casts doubt on the J call. The receptor was derived from a male donor with HIV. Here the CDR3 reads CASSTSGFADYEQYF. The DNA for the CDR3 is TGTGCCAGCAGCACCAGCGGCTTCGCCGACTACGAGCAGTACTTC.